The entry below describes one TCR beta chain. Its antigen is unknown. The sample is drawn from a study of cytomegalovirus exposure and HLA in healthy donors. Study-wide context: Some 180 million T cells yielded 117 million unique TCR beta sequences in earlier analysis.

V was clipped by 4 bases and J by 4 bases, with 9 bases between them. Germline CDR1 is SGDLS and CDR2 is YYNGEE. The CDR3 spans 13 residues. Findings and caveats of the study: A later analysis found TCR association rates differed by HLA locus, highest for DRB1 and lowest for HLA-C.

Researchers ran the PCR with 60 Vbeta and 13 Jbeta primers. Sequencing used immunoSEQ multiplex PCR; TCRdb keeps in-frame clones, though not all of them. In the table there are 190,000 or so clones, around four fifths of which are singletons. The gene calls are TRBV9 and TRBJ1-3; TRBD1 might be the D (6 bases). The sequenced material came from PBMCs. The TCR sequence derives from a man in his forties or fifties in good health and CMV-seronegative. For the CDR3, the DNA is TGTGCCAGCAGCCGGGGGGGCGGAAACACCATATATTTT. It specifies CASSRGGGNTIYF.